The clone carrying this T cell receptor (beta chain) has a handful of counts. Its antigen is still unknown. The CDR3 extends over 12 amino acids. Trimming took off 0 bases at V and 9 bases at J, with 5 bases between the two ends. Looked up from germline, CDR1 is ENHRY and CDR2 is SYGVKD. MiXCR was run by TCRdb on the 5' RACE reads, yielding one entry per CDR3 protein. Of 350,000 or so distinct CDR3 sequences in the sample, 10% to 15% are singletons; the top ten hold about 22%. This entry is derived from a study of T-cell memory formation after mild COVID-19. Study-wide points: A second wave expanding day 15 to 37 was CD4+-biased; contracting clones were balanced.

V gene TRBV10-3 combines with J gene TRBJ2-2; D call uncertain. The TCR originated in a young man who had mild COVID-19 (a few samples of this study predate the infection). Cell type and time point are not known. The sample taken for sequencing was PBMCs or a T cell subset sorted from them (not recorded which). CDR3 loop: CAISESGRELFF. The CDR3 DNA sequence: TGTGCCATCAGTGAGTCCGGAAGGGAGCTGTTTTTT.